This T cell receptor (beta chain) was recovered during a study of cytotoxic CD8 clonotypes in ibrutinib-treated CLL. Study-level results: Baseline clonality, higher than in age-matched healthy donors, tracked circulating CD8+ T-cell counts.

The method was immunoSEQ multiplex PCR; TCRdb's version includes in-frame clones alone and lacks a portion of them. Of approximately 130,000 clones in the sample, roughly 80% were seen once. This CDR3 is built from 16 residues. The germline V gene encodes CDR1 MNHEY and CDR2 SVGAGI. After removal of 4 bases from V and 8 bases from J, the junction contained 15 bases not matched to a gene. This clone has a handful of counts. The antigen is unknown. The sample in question was PBMCs, obtained after 24 months of ibrutinib treatment. This TCR was recovered from a human donor with chronic lymphocytic leukemia. This chain links TRBV6-5 with TRBJ1-2; 8 nucleotides line up with TRBD1. Here the CDR3 DNA reads TGTGCCAGCAGTTCCCATTACAGGGGGTCGGAGGGAGGCTACACCTTC. Translated: CASSSHYRGSEGGYTF.